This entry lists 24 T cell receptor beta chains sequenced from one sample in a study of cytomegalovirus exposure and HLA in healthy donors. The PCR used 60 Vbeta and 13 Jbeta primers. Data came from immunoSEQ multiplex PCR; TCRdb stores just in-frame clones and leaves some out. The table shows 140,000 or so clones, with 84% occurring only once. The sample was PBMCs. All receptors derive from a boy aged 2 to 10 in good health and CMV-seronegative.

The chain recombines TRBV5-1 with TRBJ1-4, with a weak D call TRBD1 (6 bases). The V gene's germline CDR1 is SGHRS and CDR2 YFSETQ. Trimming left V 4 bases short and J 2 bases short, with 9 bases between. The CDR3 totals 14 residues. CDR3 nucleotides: TGCGCCAGCAGCGCAGGGGTGACTAATGAAAAACTGTTTTTT. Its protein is CASSAGVTNEKLFF. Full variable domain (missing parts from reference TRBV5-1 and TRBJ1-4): KAGVTQTPRYLIKTRGQQVTLSCSPISGHRSVSWYQQTPGQGLQFLFEYFSETQRNKGNFPGRFSGRQFSNSRSEMNVSTLELGDSALYLCASSAGVTNEKLFFGSGTQLSVL.

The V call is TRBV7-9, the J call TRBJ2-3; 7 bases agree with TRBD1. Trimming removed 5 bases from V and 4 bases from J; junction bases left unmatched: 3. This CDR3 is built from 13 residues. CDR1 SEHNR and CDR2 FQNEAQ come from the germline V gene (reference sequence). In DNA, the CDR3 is TGTGCCAGCAGCAGACAGGGCGCAGATACGCAGTATTTT. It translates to CASSRQGADTQYF.

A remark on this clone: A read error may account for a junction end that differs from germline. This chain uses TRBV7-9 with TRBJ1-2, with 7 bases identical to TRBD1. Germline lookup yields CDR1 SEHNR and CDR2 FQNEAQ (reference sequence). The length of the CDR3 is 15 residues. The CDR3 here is CSSSQVTGEVHGYTF. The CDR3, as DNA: TGTTCCAGCAGCCAGGTTACAGGGGAAGTCCATGGCTACACCTTC.

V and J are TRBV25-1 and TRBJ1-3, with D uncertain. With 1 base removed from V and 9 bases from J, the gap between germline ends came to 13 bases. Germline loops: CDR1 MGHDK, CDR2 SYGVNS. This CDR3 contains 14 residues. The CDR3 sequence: CASSEFETAGTIYF. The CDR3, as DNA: TGTGCCAGCAGTGAATTTGAGACGGCGGGCACCATATATTTT.

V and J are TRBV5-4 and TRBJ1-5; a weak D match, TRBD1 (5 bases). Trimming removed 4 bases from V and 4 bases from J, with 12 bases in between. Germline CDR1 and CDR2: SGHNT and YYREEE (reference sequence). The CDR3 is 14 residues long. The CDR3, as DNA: TGTGCCAGCAGCGCGGGACGTTCGAATCAGCCCCAGCATTTT. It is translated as CASSAGRSNQPQHF.

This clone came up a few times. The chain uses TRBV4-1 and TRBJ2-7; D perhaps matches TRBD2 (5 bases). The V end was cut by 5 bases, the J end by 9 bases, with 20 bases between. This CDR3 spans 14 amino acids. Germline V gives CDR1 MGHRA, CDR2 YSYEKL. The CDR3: CASSTVATREGQYF. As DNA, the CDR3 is TGCGCCAGCAGCACCGTTGCGACACGGGAAGGGCAGTACTTC.

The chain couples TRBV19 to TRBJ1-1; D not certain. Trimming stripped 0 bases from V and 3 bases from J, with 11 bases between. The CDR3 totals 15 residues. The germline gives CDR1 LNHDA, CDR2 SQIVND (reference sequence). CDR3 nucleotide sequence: TGTGCCAGTAGTATAGATCGGAGATCGGACACTGAAGCTTTCTTT. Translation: CASSIDRRSDTEAFF.

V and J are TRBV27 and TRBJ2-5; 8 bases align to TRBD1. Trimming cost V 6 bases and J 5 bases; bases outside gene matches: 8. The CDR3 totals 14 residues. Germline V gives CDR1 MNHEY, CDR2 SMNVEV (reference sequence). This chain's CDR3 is CASRKQGVGETQYF. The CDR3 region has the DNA TGTGCCAGCAGGAAACAGGGGGTTGGGGAGACCCAGTACTTC.

CDR3 nucleotides: TGTGCCAGCAGTTTAAGGAGGAGCAGGTGGGACACTGAAGCTTTCTTT. The encoded protein is CASSLRRSRWDTEAFF. The rearrangement links TRBV7-6 to TRBJ1-1; D is uncertain. Germline CDR1 is SGHVS and CDR2 is FNYEAQ. This CDR3 comprises 16 residues. The germline V and J ends were trimmed by 6 bases and 3 bases, with 20 bases remaining between them.

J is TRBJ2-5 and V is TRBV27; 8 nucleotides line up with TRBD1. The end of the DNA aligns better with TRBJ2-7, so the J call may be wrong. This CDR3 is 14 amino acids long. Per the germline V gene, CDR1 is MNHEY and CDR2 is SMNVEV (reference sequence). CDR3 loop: CASSSSGGRYEQYF. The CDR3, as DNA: TGTGCCAGCAGTTCCTCAGGGGGCAGGTACGAGCAGTACTTC.

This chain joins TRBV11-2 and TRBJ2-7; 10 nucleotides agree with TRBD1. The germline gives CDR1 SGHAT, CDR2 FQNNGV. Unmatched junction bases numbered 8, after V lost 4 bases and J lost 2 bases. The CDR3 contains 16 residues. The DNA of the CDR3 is TGTGCCAGCAGCTCCAGACAGGGGGCCCATGCCTACGAGCAGTACTTC. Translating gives CASSSRQGAHAYEQYF.

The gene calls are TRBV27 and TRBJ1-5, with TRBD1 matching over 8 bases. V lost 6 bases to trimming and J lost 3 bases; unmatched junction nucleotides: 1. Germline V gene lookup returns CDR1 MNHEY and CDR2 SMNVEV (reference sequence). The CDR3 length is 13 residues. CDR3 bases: TGTGCCAGCAGGGACAGGGCCAATCAGCCCCAGCATTTT. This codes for CASRDRANQPQHF.

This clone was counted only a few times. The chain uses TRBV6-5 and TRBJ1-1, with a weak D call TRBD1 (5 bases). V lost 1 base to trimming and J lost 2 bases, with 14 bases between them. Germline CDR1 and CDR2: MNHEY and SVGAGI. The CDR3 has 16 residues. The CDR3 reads CASSYYPGVRNTEAFF. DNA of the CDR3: TGTGCCAGCAGTTACTATCCGGGGGTCAGAAACACTGAAGCTTTCTTT.

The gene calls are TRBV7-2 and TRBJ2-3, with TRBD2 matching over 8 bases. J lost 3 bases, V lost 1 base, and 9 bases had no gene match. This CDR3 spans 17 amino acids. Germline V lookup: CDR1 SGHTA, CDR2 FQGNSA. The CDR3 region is CASSLVPSGGRTDTQYF. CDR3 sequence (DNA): TGTGCCAGCAGCTTAGTTCCCAGCGGGGGTAGGACAGATACGCAGTATTTT.

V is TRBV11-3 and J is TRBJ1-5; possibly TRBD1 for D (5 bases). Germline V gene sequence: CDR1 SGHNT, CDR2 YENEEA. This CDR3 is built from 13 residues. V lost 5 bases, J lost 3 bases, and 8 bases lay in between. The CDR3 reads CASSDSPNQPQHF. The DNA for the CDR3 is TGTGCCAGCAGCGACAGCCCCAATCAGCCCCAGCATTTT.

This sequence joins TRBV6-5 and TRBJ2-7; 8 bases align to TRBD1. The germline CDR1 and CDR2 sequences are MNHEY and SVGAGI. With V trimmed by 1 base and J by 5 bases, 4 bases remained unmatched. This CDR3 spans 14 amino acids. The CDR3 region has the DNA TGTGCCAGCAGTTACTATCAGGGGGCCCACGAGCAGTACTTC. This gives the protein CASSYYQGAHEQYF.

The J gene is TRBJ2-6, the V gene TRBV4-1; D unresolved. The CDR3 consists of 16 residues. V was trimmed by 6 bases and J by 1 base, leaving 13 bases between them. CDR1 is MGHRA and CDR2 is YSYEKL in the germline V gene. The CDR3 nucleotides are TGCGCCAGCAGTCTAAGCATCGGGTCTGGGGCCAACGTCCTGACTTTC. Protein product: CASSLSIGSGANVLTF.

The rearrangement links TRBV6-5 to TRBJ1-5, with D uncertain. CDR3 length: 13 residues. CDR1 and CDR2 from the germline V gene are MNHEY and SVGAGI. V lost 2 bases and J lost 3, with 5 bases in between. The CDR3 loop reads CASSYQNNQPQHF. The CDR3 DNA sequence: TGTGCCAGCAGTTACCAAAACAATCAGCCCCAGCATTTT.

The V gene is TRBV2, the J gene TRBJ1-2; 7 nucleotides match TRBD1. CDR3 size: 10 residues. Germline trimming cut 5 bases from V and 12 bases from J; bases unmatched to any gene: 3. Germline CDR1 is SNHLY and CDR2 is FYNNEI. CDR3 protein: CASSPQGHTF. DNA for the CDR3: TGTGCCAGCAGTCCACAGGGGCACACCTTC.

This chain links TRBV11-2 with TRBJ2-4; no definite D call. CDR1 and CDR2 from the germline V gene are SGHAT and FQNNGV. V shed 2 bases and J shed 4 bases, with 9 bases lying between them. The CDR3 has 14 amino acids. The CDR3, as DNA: TGTGCCAGCAGCTTATCAGGAACGAAAAACATTCAGTACTTC. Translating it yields CASSLSGTKNIQYF. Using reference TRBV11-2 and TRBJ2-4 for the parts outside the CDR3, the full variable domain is EAGVAQSPRYKIIEKRQSVAFWCNPISGHATLYWYQQILGQGPKLLIQFQNNGVVDDSQLPKDRFSAERLKGVDSTLKIQPAKLEDSAVYLCASSLSGTKNIQYFGAGTRLSVL.

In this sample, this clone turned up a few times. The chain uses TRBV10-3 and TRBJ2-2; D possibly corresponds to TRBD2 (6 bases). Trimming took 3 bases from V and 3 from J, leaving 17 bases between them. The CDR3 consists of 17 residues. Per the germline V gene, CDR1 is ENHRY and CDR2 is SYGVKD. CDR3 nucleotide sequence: TGTGCCATCAGTGAAAGGGAGGCGGGCCGGGACACCGGGGAGCTGTTTTTT. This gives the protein CAISEREAGRDTGELFF.

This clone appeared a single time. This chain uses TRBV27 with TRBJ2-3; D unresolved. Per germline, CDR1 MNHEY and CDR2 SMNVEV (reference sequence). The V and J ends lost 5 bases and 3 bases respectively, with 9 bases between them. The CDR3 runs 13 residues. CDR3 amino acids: CASSPLLTDTQYF. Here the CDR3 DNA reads TGTGCCAGCAGTCCCCTCTTAACAGATACGCAGTATTTT.

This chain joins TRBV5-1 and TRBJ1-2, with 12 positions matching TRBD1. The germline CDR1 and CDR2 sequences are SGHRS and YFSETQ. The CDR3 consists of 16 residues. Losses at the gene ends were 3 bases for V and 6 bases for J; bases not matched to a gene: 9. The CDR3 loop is CASSSLQGQGANGYTF. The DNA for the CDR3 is TGCGCCAGCAGCTCACTTCAGGGACAGGGGGCGAATGGCTACACCTTC.

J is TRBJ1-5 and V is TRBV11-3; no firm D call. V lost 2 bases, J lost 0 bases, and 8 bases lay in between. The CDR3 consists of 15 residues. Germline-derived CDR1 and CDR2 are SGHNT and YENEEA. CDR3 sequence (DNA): TGTGCCAGCAGCTTAAGGTCGGGTAGCAATCAGCCCCAGCATTTT. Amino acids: CASSLRSGSNQPQHF.